The 20 T cell receptor beta chains given below trace back to one sample, sequenced in a study of alternative splicing in chronic myeloid leukemia remission. Poly-A-selected mRNA from 1 ug total RNA formed the libraries. TCRdb re-called the bulk RNA-seq reads; one entry per CDR3 protein, DNA not given. The sample shows under 400 distinct CDR3 sequences, about 95% of them seen only once. Sequencing was done on a sample of PBMCs. The receptors here all came from a person aged 30 to 49 in good health.

The chain links TRBV20-1 to TRBJ2-7; the D call of TRBD2 rests on TCRdb alone, since no DNA is present to check it. Germline assignment: CDR1 DFQATT and CDR2 SNEGSKA (reference sequence). This CDR3 is 15 amino acids long. The CDR3 protein is CSARDGPGLLGEQYF.

This chain uses TRBV7-2 with TRBJ2-3. Germline V gives CDR1 SGHTA, CDR2 FQGNSA. The CDR3 covers 13 residues. CDR3 sequence reads: CASTNYLADTQYF.

This chain uses TRBV12-3 or TRBV12-4 with TRBJ2-2; checking the TCRdb D call of TRBD2 is not possible without DNA. The CDR3 loop spans 11 amino acids. CDR3 protein: CASSLSGELFF.

The gene calls are TRBV5-1 and TRBJ2-3; TCRdb designates TRBD2, a call that cannot be tested without DNA. In germline, CDR1 is SGHRS, CDR2 YFSETQ. The CDR3 has 14 amino acids. The CDR3 reads CASSPEGWADTQYF. Full variable domain (outside the CDR3, taken from reference TRBV5-1 and TRBJ2-3): KAGVTQTPRYLIKTRGQQVTLSCSPISGHRSVSWYQQTPGQGLQFLFEYFSETQRNKGNFPGRFSGRQFSNSRSEMNVSTLELGDSALYLCASSPEGWADTQYFGPGTRLTVL.

This rearrangement joins TRBV10-3 to TRBJ1-4. The CDR3 loop spans 13 amino acids. The germline V gene encodes CDR1 ENHRY and CDR2 SYGVKD. Here the CDR3 reads CAISRQPNEKLFF.

The V and J genes are TRBV19 and TRBJ1-5; TCRdb indicates TRBD1, and absent DNA this call remains unverified. The germline CDR1 and CDR2 sequences are LNHDA and SQIVND (reference sequence). This CDR3 is 12 amino acids long. CDR3 sequence: CASGRQEGPQHF.

The rearrangement joins TRBV7-2 to TRBJ1-2. Per the germline V gene, CDR1 is SGHTA and CDR2 is FQGNSA. This CDR3 has 12 amino acids. This CDR3 is CASSLANYGYTF.

This clonotype was recorded only once. J is TRBJ2-1 and V is TRBV28. CDR3 length: 12 amino acids. Germline V CDR1 and CDR2: MDHEN, SYDVKM. CDR3 sequence: CASSLLRQRQFF. The variable domain in full, with the rest retrieved from reference TRBV28 and TRBJ2-1, is DVKVTQSSRYLVKRTGEKVFLECVQDMDHENMFWYRQDPGLGLRLIYFSYDVKMKEKGDIPEGYSVSREKKERFSLILESASTNQTSMYLCASSLLRQRQFFGPGTRLTVL.

The chain carries TRBV5-4 and TRBJ1-1; TCRdb's D call, TRBD1, is unchecked because there is no DNA. CDR1 is SGHNT, CDR2 YYREEE, per germline (reference sequence). This CDR3 is built from 12 residues. The CDR3 loop is CASSLGTGEAFF.

The chain couples TRBV5-1 to TRBJ2-3; as DNA is missing, the TRBD2 call by TCRdb cannot be tested. The CDR3 covers 15 residues. CDR1 and CDR2 from the germline V gene are SGHRS and YFSETQ. CDR3 in amino acids: CASSLFAGRTDTQYF.

The V call is TRBV11-2, the J call TRBJ2-7; TCRdb's D gene call, TRBD1, goes unchecked for lack of DNA. This CDR3 region has 17 residues. In germline, CDR1 is SGHAT, CDR2 FQNNGV. CDR3 amino acids: CASSLSTGGLESYEQYF.

The chain combines TRBV2 with TRBJ2-2; TCRdb selects TRBD2, and the lack of DNA leaves this call unchecked. The CDR3 extends over 17 amino acids. CDR1 and CDR2 from the germline V gene are SNHLY and FYNNEI. Here the CDR3 reads CASSEEGLAGITGELFF. Supplemented by reference TRBV2 and TRBJ2-2, the full variable domain reads EPEVTQTPSHQVTQMGQEVILRCVPISNHLYFYWYRQILGQKVEFLVSFYNNEISEKSEIFDDQFSVERPDGSNFTLKIRSTKLEDSAMYFCASSEEGLAGITGELFFGEGSRLTVL.

This rearrangement joins TRBV5-5 to TRBJ2-3; the D gene TCRdb calls, TRBD2, cannot be checked with no DNA. The CDR3 has 16 amino acids. Germline CDR1 reads SGHKS; CDR2 reads YYEKEE (reference sequence). The CDR3 spells CASSRELAGGRDTQYF.

The chain carries TRBV20-1 and TRBJ2-7; TCRdb lists TRBD2, though no DNA is available to test this call. Germline assignment: CDR1 DFQATT and CDR2 SNEGSKA (reference sequence). The CDR3 sequence is 16 residues long. The CDR3 is CSAGYTGAGTPYEQYF.

This clonotype was found once. The V call is TRBV12-3 or TRBV12-4, the J call TRBJ1-1. CDR3 length: 13 amino acids. The CDR3 sequence is CASSPGPSTEAFF.

J is TRBJ1-1 and V is TRBV12-5. The CDR3 covers 11 residues. Germline values: CDR1 LGHNT, CDR2 FRNRAP. CDR3 residues: CASGSQAEAFF.

J is TRBJ1-6 and V is TRBV6-5. This CDR3 comprises 13 residues. From germline, CDR1 is MNHEY and CDR2 SVGAGI. The CDR3: CASSYKIGSPLHF.

The J gene is TRBJ1-6, the V gene TRBV7-9. CDR1 and CDR2 (germline): SEHNR, FQNEAQ (reference sequence). This CDR3 has 13 amino acids. The CDR3 reads CASSRDPNSPLHF.

This sequence joins TRBV4-3 and TRBJ1-1. The CDR3 is 14 amino acids. Germline V gene sequence: CDR1 LGHNA, CDR2 YSLEER. CDR3 sequence: CASSQDPREYEAFF.

The rearrangement links TRBV25-1 to TRBJ1-1. CDR1 is MGHDK and CDR2 is SYGVNS in the germline V gene. The CDR3 loop spans 12 amino acids. The CDR3 region is CASRRGGTEAFF. The full variable domain, in which reference TRBV25-1 and TRBJ1-1 provide the parts outside the CDR3, is EADIYQTPRYLVIGTGKKITLECSQTMGHDKMYWYQQDPGMELHLIHYSYGVNSTEKGDLSSESTVSRIRTEHFPLTLESARPSHTSQYLCASRRGGTEAFFGQGTRLTVV.